This record concerns one T cell receptor (beta chain) sequence. The sample comes from a study of blood T cell repertoires in COVID-19. Across the whole study: COVID-19 samples, acute and convalescent, were from the United States, Italy and Spain.

In the original workflow: Quantification of nucleated cells was approximated via reference gene primer amplification. This table comes from immunoSEQ multiplex PCR, and its TCRdb copy is limited to in-frame clones, with some not included. V and J calls and clone size are those listed in that table; D and trimming were worked out from the DNA. The repertoire holds about 68,000 clones, with over 75% as singletons. Germline values: CDR1 SNHLY, CDR2 FYNNEI. CDR3 length: 17 residues. V was pared by 6 bases and J by 4 bases, with 13 bases of the junction left unmatched. The clonotype originates from a man in his fifties or sixties with acute or convalescent COVID-19. Sequenced sample: peripheral blood. The J gene is TRBJ2-5, the V gene TRBV2, with 11 positions matching TRBD1. For the CDR3, the DNA is TGTGCCAGCAGAAAGCGGACAGGGGGCAATTCGTCAGAGACCCAGTACTTC. Its protein is CASRKRTGGNSSETQYF.